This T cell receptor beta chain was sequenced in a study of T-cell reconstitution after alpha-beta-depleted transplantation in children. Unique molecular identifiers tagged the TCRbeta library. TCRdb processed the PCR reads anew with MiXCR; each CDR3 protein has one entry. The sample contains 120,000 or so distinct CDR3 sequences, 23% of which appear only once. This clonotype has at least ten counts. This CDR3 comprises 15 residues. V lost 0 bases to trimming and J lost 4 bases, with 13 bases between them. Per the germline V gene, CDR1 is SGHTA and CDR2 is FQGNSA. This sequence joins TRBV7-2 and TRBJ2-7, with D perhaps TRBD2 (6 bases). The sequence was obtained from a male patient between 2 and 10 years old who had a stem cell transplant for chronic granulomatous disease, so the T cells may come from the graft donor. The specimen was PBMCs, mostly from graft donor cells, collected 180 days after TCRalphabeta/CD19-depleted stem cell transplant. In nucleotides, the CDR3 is TGTGCCAGCAGCTTAGCGGCTAGCGATAATTACGAGCAGTACTTC. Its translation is CASSLAASDNYEQYF.